These 6 T cell receptor beta chains were sequenced from one sample in a study of blood T cell repertoires in COVID-19. The protocol was immunoSEQ multiplex PCR, while the TCRdb copy is restricted to in-frame clones and leaves out a portion. Of some 120,000 clones in the sample, about 87% are singletons; the top ten hold approximately 4%. Sequencing used peripheral blood. The receptors come from a woman in her sixties with acute or convalescent COVID-19.

The chain couples TRBV30 to TRBJ2-1; 8 positions match TRBD2. This CDR3 is built from 15 residues. The junction had 10 bases not matched to a gene; V was cut back by 1 base and J by 8 bases. Per the germline V gene, CDR1 is GTSNPN and CDR2 is SVGIG (reference sequence). CDR3 protein: CAWSGDSAGGYEQFF. The CDR3 DNA reads TGTGCCTGGAGTGGGGATTCGGCGGGAGGTTATGAGCAGTTCTTC.

This clone was recorded once. The CDR3 protein is CASSLRGQGPSYEQYV. The CDR3, as DNA: TGTGCCAGCAGCTTGCGGGGACAGGGACCTTCCTACGAGCAGTACGTC. The chain couples TRBV5-6 to TRBJ2-7, with 9 bases that match TRBD1. Trimming took 1 base from V and 1 from J; bases not matched to a gene: 6. This CDR3 spans 16 amino acids. Germline V gene lookup returns CDR1 SGHDT and CDR2 YYEEEE.

The rearrangement uses TRBV2 and TRBJ1-2; perhaps TRBD1 as D (5 bases). The V end was cut by 4 bases, the J end by 4 bases, with 10 bases between. CDR1 SNHLY and CDR2 FYNNEI come from the germline V gene. The CDR3 loop spans 13 amino acids. The CDR3 sequence is CASSGGGSYGYTF. CDR3 DNA sequence: TGTGCCAGCAGTGGGGGGGGTTCCTATGGCTACACCTTC.

The chain uses TRBV27 and TRBJ1-1; TRBD1 matches at 8 bases. J gave up 10 bases and V 7 bases, and 11 bases lay outside the gene matches. The CDR3 is 13 residues long. Looked up from germline, CDR1 is MNHEY and CDR2 is SMNVEV (reference sequence). The CDR3 DNA reads as TGTGCCAGCAAGGGGGGGTCGGGGACAGGAGCTTTCTTT. Translating it yields CASKGGSGTGAFF.

The V call is TRBV7-2, the J call TRBJ1-1, with 9 bases fitting TRBD1. Germline loops: CDR1 SGHTA, CDR2 FQGNSA. CDR3 length: 16 residues. Trimming at V came to 1 base and at J to 1 base, leaving 4 bases not matched to a gene. The CDR3 DNA sequence: TGTGCCAGCAGCTTAGAGGGGACAGGGAAGAACACTGAAGCTTTCTTT. This codes for CASSLEGTGKNTEAFF.

The chain employs TRBV12-3 or TRBV12-4 and TRBJ1-1; D is unresolved. This CDR3 is 13 amino acids long. V was cut by 7 bases and J by 5 bases, with 14 bases left in between. This chain's CDR3 is CASTRGSGTEAFF. In nucleotides, the CDR3 is TGTGCCAGCACCCGGGGTTCCGGGACTGAAGCTTTCTTT.